One sample yielded the 3 T cell receptor beta chains listed below, sequenced in a study of chemoradiotherapy in HPV16-positive cancers. The assay was immunoSEQ multiplex PCR, and TCRdb's table has in-frame clones only and misses some. The sample lists 15,000 to 20,000 clones, around three quarters seen once, with around 7.6% in the top ten. The sequenced sample was tumor tissue, obtained from a patient who underwent chemoradiotherapy. These receptors were collected from a human donor with HPV-associated anogenital cancer.

This rearrangement joins TRBV7-3 to TRBJ2-3; D perhaps matches TRBD1 (6 bases). Trimming cost V 5 bases and J 1 base, with 13 bases left between them. The germline CDR1 and CDR2 sequences are SGHTA and FQGTGA. The length of the CDR3 is 15 residues. The CDR3 region is CASSISGQRTDTQYF. The DNA of the CDR3 is TGTGCCAGCAGCATATCCGGACAGCGCACAGATACGCAGTATTTT. Based on the CDR3 plus reference TRBV7-3 and TRBJ2-3, the full variable domain is GAGVSQTPSNKVTEKGKYVELRCDPISGHTALYWYRQSLGQGPEFLIYFQGTGAADDSGLPNDRFFAVRPEGSVSTLKIQRTERGDSAVYLCASSISGQRTDTQYFGPGTRLTVL.

This clone was found a few times. The gene calls are TRBV5-1 and TRBJ2-7; TRBD2 matches at 11 bases. Trimming at V came to 4 bases and at J to 3 bases, leaving 0 bases not matched to a gene. The CDR3 has 13 amino acids. From germline, CDR1 is SGHRS and CDR2 YFSETQ. CDR3 nucleotides: TGCGCCAGCAGCACTAGCGGGAGCTACGAGCAGTACTTC. Its translation is CASSTSGSYEQYF. The complete variable domain, with remaining parts taken from reference TRBV5-1 and TRBJ2-7, reads KAGVTQTPRYLIKTRGQQVTLSCSPISGHRSVSWYQQTPGQGLQFLFEYFSETQRNKGNFPGRFSGRQFSNSRSEMNVSTLELGDSALYLCASSTSGSYEQYFGPGTRLTVT.

The gene calls are TRBV7-9 and TRBJ2-7, with D uncertain. Germline V gene sequence: CDR1 SEHNR, CDR2 FQNEAQ (reference sequence). V lost 5 bases, J lost 0 bases, and 20 bases lay in between. The CDR3 extends over 17 amino acids. CDR3: CASSREGNSLSSYEQYF. DNA for the CDR3: TGTGCCAGCAGCCGAGAAGGTAACAGCCTGAGCTCCTACGAGCAGTACTTC.